This TCR beta chain emerged from a study of T cell responses to AZD1222 COVID-19 vaccine. Profiling relied on immunoSEQ multiplex PCR, and the TCRdb table lists in-frame clones only, not all of them. The table records about 85,000 clones, roughly 88% of them present only once. In germline, CDR1 is LGHDT, CDR2 YNNKEL (reference sequence). The CDR3 length is 15 residues. The junction had 9 bases not matched to a gene; V was cut back by 7 bases and J by 3 bases. The sequence was obtained from an adult in good health. Sequenced here: peripheral blood, sampled on day 0 of AZD1222 vaccination. The genes are TRBV3-1 (or the pseudogene TRBV3-2) and TRBJ2-3; 8 bases align to TRBD2. The CDR3 region is CASNRGGRATDTQYF. As DNA, the CDR3 is TGTGCCAGCAATCGGGGGGGCAGGGCTACAGATACGCAGTATTTT.